Listed below are T cell receptor beta chains from one sample, sequenced in a study of blood T cell repertoires in COVID-19. Profiling relied on immunoSEQ multiplex PCR, and the TCRdb table lists in-frame clones only, not all of them. The table shows hundreds of thousands of clones, with 65% to 90% occurring only once. The material sequenced was PBMCs or T cells enriched from blood (not recorded which). The receptor set was obtained from a man under 40 who had recovered from COVID-19. Each CDR3 is given with its conserved first and last residue. The D gene is left open where the match is weak. Size is omitted from some rows. Given values are once, few, many or a class for expanded clones.

len: 15; v_gene: TRBV6-1; d_gene: -; j_gene: TRBJ2-7; abundance: -; CDR3nt: TGTGCCAGCAGTGAAACAGGGCTTCTTTCCTACGAGCAGTACTTC; CDR3aa: CASSETGLLSYEQYF
len: 17; v_gene: TRBV28; d_gene: -; j_gene: TRBJ1-4; abundance: once; CDR3nt: TGTGCCAGCAGCTCACGGGCAGGGAGGGCGACTAATGAAAAACTGTTTTTT; CDR3aa: CASSSRAGRATNEKLFF
len: 16; v_gene: TRBV13; d_gene: -; j_gene: TRBJ2-4; abundance: many; CDR3nt: TGTGCCAGCAGCTTCGGGGGTCGGAGAACCAAAAACATTCAGTACTTC; CDR3aa: CASSFGGRRTKNIQYF
len: 16; v_gene: TRBV3-1/TRBV3-2; d_gene: -; j_gene: TRBJ2-1; abundance: -; CDR3nt: TGTGCCAGCAGCCAATGGGAGCTTGGGTCCTACAATGAGCAGTTCTTC; CDR3aa: CASSQWELGSYNEQFF
len: 14; v_gene: TRBV5-1; d_gene: TRBD1; j_gene: TRBJ2-3; abundance: once; CDR3nt: TGCGCCAGCAGCTCCGAGGGGGCGAGTGATACGCAGTATTTT; CDR3aa: CASSSEGASDTQYF
len: 16; v_gene: TRBV5-1; d_gene: -; j_gene: TRBJ2-2; abundance: -; CDR3nt: TGCGCCAGCAGCTTAAGTAGCCAGGGTCCTACCGGGGAGCTGTTTTTT; CDR3aa: CASSLSSQGPTGELFF
len: 12; v_gene: TRBV6-5; d_gene: -; j_gene: TRBJ2-2; abundance: -; CDR3nt: TGTGCCGCGGGTCCTGGCACCGGGGAGCTGTTTTTT; CDR3aa: CAAGPGTGELFF
len: 12; v_gene: TRBV30; d_gene: TRBD1; j_gene: TRBJ2-7; abundance: -; CDR3nt: TGTGCCTGGGGGACAGCCTTCTACGAGCAGTACTTC; CDR3aa: CAWGTAFYEQYF
len: 16; v_gene: TRBV5-1; d_gene: TRBD1; j_gene: TRBJ2-2; abundance: once; CDR3nt: TGCGCCAGCAACCCGGGCGGGACAGGTCGCACCGGGGAGCTGTTTTTT; CDR3aa: CASNPGGTGRTGELFF
len: 17; v_gene: TRBV25-1; d_gene: -; j_gene: TRBJ1-3; abundance: -; CDR3nt: TGTGCCAGCTCGAAACGGACACCCGATCGCTCTGGAAACACCATATATTTT; CDR3aa: CASSKRTPDRSGNTIYF
len: 11; v_gene: TRBV30; d_gene: -; j_gene: TRBJ1-1; abundance: -; CDR3nt: TGTGCCTGGAGTGTAGGGACAGAAGCTTTCTTT; CDR3aa: CAWSVGTEAFF
len: 15; v_gene: TRBV19; d_gene: TRBD1; j_gene: TRBJ1-3; abundance: -; CDR3nt: TGTGCCAGTAGTCCAAGGACAGGGACTGGAAACACCATATATTTT; CDR3aa: CASSPRTGTGNTIYF
len: 16; v_gene: TRBV6-5; d_gene: TRBD2; j_gene: TRBJ2-2; abundance: few; CDR3nt: TGTGCCAGCAGTTGGAGCGGGGGGGCGAACACCGGGGAGCTGTTTTTT; CDR3aa: CASSWSGGANTGELFF
len: 12; v_gene: TRBV5-3; d_gene: -; j_gene: TRBJ2-7; abundance: -; CDR3nt: TGTGCCAGAAGCTTGACAGTCTACGAGCAGTACTTC; CDR3aa: CARSLTVYEQYF
len: 16; v_gene: TRBV15; d_gene: -; j_gene: TRBJ1-1; abundance: -; CDR3nt: TGTGCCACCAGCAGAGATCGGTTGGGGCCGAACACTGAAGCTTTCTTT; CDR3aa: CATSRDRLGPNTEAFF
len: 12; v_gene: TRBV19; d_gene: -; j_gene: TRBJ1-3; abundance: once; CDR3nt: TGTGCCAGCCAGAGGATGGGAAACACCATATATTTT; CDR3aa: CASQRMGNTIYF
len: 15; v_gene: TRBV5-1; d_gene: TRBD2; j_gene: TRBJ2-1; abundance: -; CDR3nt: TGCGCCAGCAGCTCGACTAGCGGGTCCTACAATGAGCAGTTCTTC; CDR3aa: CASSSTSGSYNEQFF
len: 14; v_gene: TRBV19; d_gene: TRBD1; j_gene: TRBJ1-4; abundance: -; CDR3nt: TGTGCCAGTAGCGGGGACAGGGGAACGGAAAAACTGTTTTTT; CDR3aa: CASSGDRGTEKLFF
len: 12; v_gene: TRBV7-9; d_gene: TRBD1; j_gene: TRBJ2-1; abundance: once; CDR3nt: TGTGCCAGCAGCCTGACAGGGAATGAGCAGTTCTTC; CDR3aa: CASSLTGNEQFF
len: 14; v_gene: TRBV4-2; d_gene: TRBD1; j_gene: TRBJ2-7; abundance: once; CDR3nt: TGTGCCAGCAGCCCACGGGACAGGGAAGGCGAGCAGTACTTC; CDR3aa: CASSPRDREGEQYF
len: 15; v_gene: TRBV6-5; d_gene: TRBD2; j_gene: TRBJ2-2; abundance: -; CDR3nt: TGTGCCAGCAGCAGCGGACTAGTCGTGACCGGGGAGCTGTTTTTT; CDR3aa: CASSSGLVVTGELFF
len: 13; v_gene: TRBV11-2; d_gene: -; j_gene: TRBJ2-1; abundance: -; CDR3nt: TGTGCCAGCAGCTTAGATCGCGGAGGTGAGCAGTTCTTC; CDR3aa: CASSLDRGGEQFF
len: 15; v_gene: TRBV2; d_gene: TRBD1; j_gene: TRBJ1-3; abundance: -; CDR3nt: TGTGCCAGCATGACGGGACAGGCCTCTGGAAACACCATATATTTT; CDR3aa: CASMTGQASGNTIYF
len: 19; v_gene: TRBV28; d_gene: TRBD1; j_gene: TRBJ2-6; abundance: -; CDR3nt: TGTGCCAGCAGCCGTACAGACAGGGGGCGCGGTTACGGGGCCAACGTCCTGACTTTC; CDR3aa: CASSRTDRGRGYGANVLTF
len: 15; v_gene: TRBV3-1/TRBV3-2; d_gene: TRBD1; j_gene: TRBJ1-4; abundance: -; CDR3nt: TGTGCCAGCAGCCAACTTAGCAGGGGGATTGAAAAACTGTTTTTT; CDR3aa: CASSQLSRGIEKLFF
len: 13; v_gene: TRBV6-4; d_gene: -; j_gene: TRBJ2-1; abundance: few; CDR3nt: TGTGCCAGCAGTACAACGGGCTACAATGAGCAGTTCTTC; CDR3aa: CASSTTGYNEQFF
len: 13; v_gene: TRBV20-1; d_gene: -; j_gene: TRBJ2-3; abundance: once; CDR3nt: TGCAGTGCTAGTCGGAGGCTCACAGATACGCAGTATTTT; CDR3aa: CSASRRLTDTQYF
len: 16; v_gene: TRBV3-1/TRBV3-2; d_gene: TRBD2; j_gene: TRBJ2-7; abundance: -; CDR3nt: TGTGCCAGCAGCCGAGCGGGACTCGACGACTCCTACGAGCAGTACTTC; CDR3aa: CASSRAGLDDSYEQYF
len: 14; v_gene: TRBV14; d_gene: -; j_gene: TRBJ1-2; abundance: -; CDR3nt: TGTGCCAGCAGCCACCAAGAATCCGGGCGGGGAATAACCTTC; CDR3aa: CASSHQESGRGITF
len: 13; v_gene: TRBV28; d_gene: -; j_gene: TRBJ1-1; abundance: once; CDR3nt: TGTGCCAGCAGGTCCGCAGGGGCGCGTACTGCTTTCTTT; CDR3aa: CASRSAGARTAFF
len: 17; v_gene: TRBV15; d_gene: TRBD1; j_gene: TRBJ2-5; abundance: -; CDR3nt: TGTGCCACCAGCTGGGGGCCTCCCGGGACAGGGGAAGAGACCCAGTACTTC; CDR3aa: CATSWGPPGTGEETQYF
len: 17; v_gene: TRBV19; d_gene: -; j_gene: TRBJ2-7; abundance: -; CDR3nt: TGTGCCAGTAGTATAATAGGCCGGGCCGGGGTTCTCTACGAGCAGTACTTC; CDR3aa: CASSIIGRAGVLYEQYF
len: 15; v_gene: TRBV27; d_gene: TRBD1; j_gene: TRBJ1-3; abundance: -; CDR3nt: TGTGCCAGCAGTCGACAGGGGGCAGGGGGAAACACCATATATTTT; CDR3aa: CASSRQGAGGNTIYF
len: 15; v_gene: TRBV2; d_gene: TRBD1; j_gene: TRBJ2-4; abundance: -; CDR3nt: TGTGCCAGCAGGGGACTCAAACAGGGGGCGGACATTCAGTACTTC; CDR3aa: CASRGLKQGADIQYF
len: 13; v_gene: TRBV25-1; d_gene: -; j_gene: TRBJ2-7; abundance: -; CDR3nt: TGTGCCAGCAGTGAGGCTAGCCGGTACGAGCAGTACTTC; CDR3aa: CASSEASRYEQYF
len: 15; v_gene: TRBV7-2; d_gene: -; j_gene: TRBJ1-3; abundance: -; CDR3nt: TGTGCCAGCAGCTTAGTCTCGGGGTCTGGAAACACCATATATTTT; CDR3aa: CASSLVSGSGNTIYF
len: 15; v_gene: TRBV11-3; d_gene: -; j_gene: TRBJ2-3; abundance: -; CDR3nt: TGTGCCAGCAGCCCGGGAGCCCCTAGCACAGATACGCAGTATTTT; CDR3aa: CASSPGAPSTDTQYF
len: 16; v_gene: TRBV28; d_gene: TRBD1; j_gene: TRBJ2-4; abundance: -; CDR3nt: TGTGCCAGCAGTTTAAGTACAGGGGGGACCAAAAACATTCAGTACTTC; CDR3aa: CASSLSTGGTKNIQYF
len: 14; v_gene: TRBV25-1; d_gene: -; j_gene: TRBJ2-1; abundance: -; CDR3nt: TGTGCCAGCAACTACCTCGGGAAGGACAATGAGCAGTTCTTC; CDR3aa: CASNYLGKDNEQFF
len: 13; v_gene: TRBV19; d_gene: TRBD1; j_gene: TRBJ1-1; abundance: -; CDR3nt: TGTGCCAGTAGACGGACAGGGGGGACTGAAGCTTTCTTT; CDR3aa: CASRRTGGTEAFF
len: 15; v_gene: TRBV10-3; d_gene: TRBD1; j_gene: TRBJ1-5; abundance: -; CDR3nt: TGTGCCATCAGTTCACAGGGGAAAAGCAATCAGCCCCAGCATTTT; CDR3aa: CAISSQGKSNQPQHF
len: 19; v_gene: TRBV18; d_gene: TRBD1; j_gene: TRBJ2-7; abundance: -; CDR3nt: TGTGCCAGCTCACCACCGAGAGACGTTACAGGGACAGCCTCCTACGAGCAGTACTTC; CDR3aa: CASSPPRDVTGTASYEQYF
len: 16; v_gene: TRBV15; d_gene: -; j_gene: TRBJ1-3; abundance: -; CDR3nt: TGTGCCACCAGCAGTGAAATACAAGTGTCTGGAAACACCATATATTTT; CDR3aa: CATSSEIQVSGNTIYF